This TCR beta chain was observed in a study of blood T cell repertoires in COVID-19. Original handling: Researchers report that nucleated cell counts were estimated from reference gene primer amplification. Only in-frame clones appear in the TCRdb table, and some are missing; sequencing was by immunoSEQ multiplex PCR. For V, J and clone size, that table is used; D and trimming come from the DNA. Of approximately 210,000 clones listed, roughly four fifths are singletons. Germline V gene lookup returns CDR1 LNHNV and CDR2 YYDKDF (reference sequence). CDR3 size: 14 residues. Deletions cut 0 bases from V and 4 bases from J, with 9 bases between.

What was sequenced was peripheral blood. V gene TRBV15 combines with J gene TRBJ2-5, with D maybe TRBD2 (6 bases). The clonotype was recovered from a woman in her 50s with active or convalescent COVID-19. As DNA, the CDR3 is TGTGCCACCAGCAGAGATTTGCGGGGAGAGACCCAGTACTTC. Its translation is CATSRDLRGETQYF.